One and the same sample provided the 8 T cell receptor beta chains below, sequenced in a study of identical twins. TCRdb used MiXCR to reprocess the 5' RACE reads, holding one entry per CDR3 protein. The sample lists 550,000 to 800,000 distinct CDR3 sequences, roughly 6.6% occurring once. This same sample was also taken into another study, of yellow fever vaccine responses in identical twins.

The sequenced sample was PBMCs. The source of these receptors is a woman aged 18-29 years in good health.

This clonotype was observed many times. The chain combines TRBV10-2 with TRBJ2-7, with a weak D call TRBD2 (7 bases). The CDR3 loop spans 19 amino acids. Germline CDR1 and CDR2: WSHSY and SAAADI. V lost 2 bases to trimming and J lost 0 bases, with 23 bases between them. The CDR3 protein is CASSERGGRRPFSSYEQYV. CDR3 DNA: TGCGCCAGCAGTGAGAGGGGGGGAAGGCGTCCTTTTAGCTCCTACGAGCAGTACGTC.

The gene calls are TRBV5-1 and TRBJ2-1, with 9 bases identical to TRBD2. The germline V gene encodes CDR1 SGHRS and CDR2 YFSETQ. The J segment lost 10 bases and the V segment lost 0 bases, leaving 11 bases of the junction unmatched. This CDR3 spans 16 amino acids. CDR3 residues: CASSLDRTSADPEQFF. CDR3 nucleotide sequence: TGCGCCAGCAGCTTGGATAGGACTAGCGCCGATCCCGAGCAGTTCTTC.

This clonotype was recorded a few times. The chain carries TRBV15 and TRBJ2-2, with D unresolved. Trimming took off 4 bases at V and 6 bases at J, with 9 bases between the two ends. This CDR3 contains 13 residues. The germline V gene has CDR1 LNHNV and CDR2 YYDKDF (reference sequence). The CDR3 region has the DNA TGTGCCACCAGCATTTTACCCCCCGGGGAGCTGTTTTTT. Its translation is CATSILPPGELFF.

This clonotype was counted at least ten times. The chain joins TRBV12-3 or TRBV12-4 to TRBJ2-2; the match to TRBD1 covers 9 bases. V dropped 7 bases and J dropped 6; count of bases not matched to a gene: 6. The CDR3 length is 14 residues. CDR3 nucleotides: TGTGCCAGCATGGGACAGGGTCACTCCGGGGAGCTGTTTTTT. As protein: CASMGQGHSGELFF.

This clonotype has a handful of counts. The chain is built from TRBV18 and TRBJ1-1, with 8 bases matching TRBD1. Losses at the gene ends were 1 base for V and 5 bases for J; bases not matched to a gene: 9. Germline V gives CDR1 KGHSH, CDR2 LQKENI. The CDR3 is 16 amino acids. This chain's CDR3 is CASSPRAGGLDTEAFF. The CDR3 coding sequence is TGTGCCAGCTCACCACGGGCAGGGGGCTTGGATACTGAAGCTTTCTTT.

In this sample, this clonotype turned up many times. The chain uses TRBV3-1 and TRBJ1-1; D unclear. Germline V gene data show CDR1 as LGHDT and CDR2 as YNNKEL (reference sequence). There are 15 residues in the CDR3. V was shortened by 7 bases and J by 2 bases, with 17 bases between the two germline ends. The CDR3 nucleotides are TGTGCCAGCAACGACTACTGGTCGGATAACACTGAAGCTTTCTTT. Amino acid sequence: CASNDYWSDNTEAFF.

The chain recombines TRBV2 with TRBJ2-7, with TRBD2 matching over 8 bases. Losses at the gene ends were 6 bases for V and 0 bases for J; bases not matched to a gene: 10. Looked up from germline, CDR1 is SNHLY and CDR2 is FYNNEI. The CDR3 is made up of 16 amino acids. CDR3 DNA: TGTGCCAGCAGAGTGACCAGCGGGGGAACCTCCTACGAGCAGTACTTC. Encoded protein: CASRVTSGGTSYEQYF.

This clonotype appeared a few times. The V gene is TRBV24-1, the J gene TRBJ2-6; D not certain. The germline V gene encodes CDR1 KGHDR and CDR2 SFDVKD. The CDR3 is made up of 16 amino acids. V shed 3 bases and J shed 0 bases, with 8 bases lying between them. Written as DNA, the CDR3 is TGTGCCACCAGTGATCCCCAGCCCTCTGGGGCCAACGTCCTGACTTTC. Protein sequence: CATSDPQPSGANVLTF.